The subject of this entry is one T cell receptor (beta chain). CDR1 MNHEY and CDR2 SVGEGT come from the germline V gene. This CDR3 region has 16 residues. V was clipped by 0 bases and J by 8 bases; unmatched bases: 8. The data belong to a study of control samples from healthy donors and cancer patients. Measured with immunoSEQ multiplex PCR; TCRdb has only the in-frame clones, and not every one. Of 140,000 to 150,000 clones listed, roughly 89% are singletons. The chain recombines TRBV6-2 or TRBV6-3 with TRBJ2-3; the match to TRBD2 covers 10 bases. Sequencing was carried out using blood. The TCR comes from a man aged 25 to 40 in good health. CDR3 amino acids: CASSYSLSGRVGTQYF. CDR3 nucleotide sequence: TGTGCCAGCAGTTACTCCCTGAGCGGGAGGGTGGGTACGCAGTATTTT.